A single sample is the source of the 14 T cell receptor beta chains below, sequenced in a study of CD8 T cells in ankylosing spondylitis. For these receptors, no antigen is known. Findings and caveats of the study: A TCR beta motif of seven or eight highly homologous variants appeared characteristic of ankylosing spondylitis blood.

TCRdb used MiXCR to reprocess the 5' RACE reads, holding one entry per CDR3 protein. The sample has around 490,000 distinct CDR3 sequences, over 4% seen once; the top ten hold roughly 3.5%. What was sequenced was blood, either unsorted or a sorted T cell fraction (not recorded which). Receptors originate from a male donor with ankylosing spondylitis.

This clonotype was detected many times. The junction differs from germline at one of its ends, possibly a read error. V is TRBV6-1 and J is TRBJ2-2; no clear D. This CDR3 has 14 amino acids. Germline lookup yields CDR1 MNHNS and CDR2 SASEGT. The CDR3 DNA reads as TGTGCCAGCAGAGAAGGGCACTTGACCGGGGAGCTGTTTTTT. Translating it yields CASREGHLTGELFF.

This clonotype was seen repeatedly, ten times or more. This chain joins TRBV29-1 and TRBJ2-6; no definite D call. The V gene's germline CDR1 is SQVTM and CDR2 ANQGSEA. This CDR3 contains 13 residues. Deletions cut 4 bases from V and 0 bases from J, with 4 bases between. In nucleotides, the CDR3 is TGCAGCGTTGGTACCTCTGGGGCCAACGTCCTGACTTTC. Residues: CSVGTSGANVLTF.

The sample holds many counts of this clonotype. This chain's CDR3 is CASSQRGTVYSPLHF. CDR3 coding DNA: TGTGCCAGCAGCCAGAGGGGGACAGTTTATTCACCCCTCCACTTT. This chain connects TRBV4-2 to TRBJ1-6; TRBD1 agrees at 7 bases. Germline CDR1 LGHNA, CDR2 YNFKEQ. J lost 8 bases, V lost 3 bases, and 7 bases had no gene match. The CDR3 length is 15 residues.

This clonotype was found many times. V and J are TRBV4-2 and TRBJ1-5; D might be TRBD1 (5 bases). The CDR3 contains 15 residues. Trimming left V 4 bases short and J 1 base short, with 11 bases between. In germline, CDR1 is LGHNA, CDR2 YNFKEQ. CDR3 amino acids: CASSRGGESNQPQHF. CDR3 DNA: TGTGCCAGCAGCCGTGGGGGTGAAAGCAATCAGCCCCAGCATTTT.

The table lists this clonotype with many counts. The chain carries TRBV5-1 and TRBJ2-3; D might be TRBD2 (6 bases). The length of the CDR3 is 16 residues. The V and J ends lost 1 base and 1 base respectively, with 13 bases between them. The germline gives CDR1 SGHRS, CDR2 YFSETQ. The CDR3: CASSLRGGTGTDTQYF. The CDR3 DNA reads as TGCGCCAGCAGCTTGCGCGGCGGGACCGGCACAGATACGCAGTATTTT. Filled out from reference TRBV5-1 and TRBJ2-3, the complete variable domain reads KAGVTQTPRYLIKTRGQQVTLSCSPISGHRSVSWYQQTPGQGLQFLFEYFSETQRNKGNFPGRFSGRQFSNSRSEMNVSTLELGDSALYLCASSLRGGTGTDTQYFGPGTRLTVL.

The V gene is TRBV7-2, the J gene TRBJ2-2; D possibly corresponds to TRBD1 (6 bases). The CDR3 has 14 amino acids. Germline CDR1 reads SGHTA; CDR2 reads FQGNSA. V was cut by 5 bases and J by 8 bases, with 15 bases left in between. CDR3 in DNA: TGTGCCAGCAGCCAGGACAGAACACCGGGGGAGCTGTTTTTT. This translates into CASSQDRTPGELFF. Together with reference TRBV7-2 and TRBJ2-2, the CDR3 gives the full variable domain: GAGVSQSPSNKVTEKGKDVELRCDPISGHTALYWYRQSLGQGLEFLIYFQGNSAPDKSGLPSDRFSAERTGGSVSTLTIQRTQQEDSAVYLCASSQDRTPGELFFGEGSRLTVL.

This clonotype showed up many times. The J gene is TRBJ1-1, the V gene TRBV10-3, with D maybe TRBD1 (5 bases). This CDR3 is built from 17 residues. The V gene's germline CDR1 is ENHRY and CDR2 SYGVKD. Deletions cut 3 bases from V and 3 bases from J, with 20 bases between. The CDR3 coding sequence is TGTGCCATCAGTGACCCTTGGCTTGGGACCTCGGACACTGAAGCTTTCTTT. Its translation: CAISDPWLGTSDTEAFF.

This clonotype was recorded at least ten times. CDR3 region: CASSLASGHQPQHF. CDR3 nucleotides: TGTGCCAGCAGCTTAGCTTCAGGTCATCAGCCCCAGCATTTT. This chain links TRBV7-9 with TRBJ1-5; no reliable D call. V lost 0 bases to trimming and J lost 5 bases, with 8 bases between them. The CDR3 has 14 residues. Germline CDR1 SEHNR, CDR2 FQNEAQ (reference sequence).

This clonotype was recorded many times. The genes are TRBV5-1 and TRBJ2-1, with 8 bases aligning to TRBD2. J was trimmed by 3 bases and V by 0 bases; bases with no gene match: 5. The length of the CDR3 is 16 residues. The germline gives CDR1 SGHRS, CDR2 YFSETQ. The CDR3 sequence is CASSLGLAGLYNEQFF. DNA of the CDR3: TGCGCCAGCAGCTTGGGCCTAGCGGGTCTCTACAATGAGCAGTTCTTC.

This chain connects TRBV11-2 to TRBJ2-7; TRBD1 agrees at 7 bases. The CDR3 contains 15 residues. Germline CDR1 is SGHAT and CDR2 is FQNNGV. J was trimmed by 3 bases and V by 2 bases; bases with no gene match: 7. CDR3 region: CASSLNTRDSYEQYF. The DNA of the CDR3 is TGTGCCAGCAGCTTAAATACCAGGGACAGCTACGAGCAGTACTTC.

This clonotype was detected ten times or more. CDR3 loop: CSARTGPNTGELFF. CDR3 DNA: TGCAGCGCTCGGACAGGCCCCAACACCGGGGAGCTGTTTTTT. The gene calls are TRBV29-1 and TRBJ2-2, with 7 bases aligning to TRBD1. The CDR3 has 14 residues. Germline values: CDR1 SQVTM, CDR2 ANQGSEA. Unmatched junction bases numbered 7, after V lost 7 bases and J lost 2 bases.

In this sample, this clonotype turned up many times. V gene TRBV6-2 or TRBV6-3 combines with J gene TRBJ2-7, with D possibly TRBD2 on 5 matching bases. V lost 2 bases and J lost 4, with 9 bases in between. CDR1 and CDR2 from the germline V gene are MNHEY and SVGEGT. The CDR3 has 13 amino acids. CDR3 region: CASSYRRKYEQYF. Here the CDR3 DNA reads TGTGCCAGCAGTTACAGGAGGAAGTACGAGCAGTACTTC.

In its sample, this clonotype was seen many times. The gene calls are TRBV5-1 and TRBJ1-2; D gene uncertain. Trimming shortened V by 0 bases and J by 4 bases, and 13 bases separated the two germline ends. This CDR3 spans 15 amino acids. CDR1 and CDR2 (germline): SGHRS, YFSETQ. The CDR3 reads CASSLDVGWSYGYTF. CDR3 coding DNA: TGCGCCAGCAGCTTGGATGTGGGTTGGAGCTATGGCTACACCTTC.

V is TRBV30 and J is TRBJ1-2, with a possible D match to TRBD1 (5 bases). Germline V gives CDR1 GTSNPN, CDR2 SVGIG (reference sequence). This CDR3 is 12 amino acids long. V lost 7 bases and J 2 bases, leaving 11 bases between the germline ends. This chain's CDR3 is CASTVLNYGYTF. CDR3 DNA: TGTGCCTCGACAGTCCTAAACTATGGCTACACCTTC.